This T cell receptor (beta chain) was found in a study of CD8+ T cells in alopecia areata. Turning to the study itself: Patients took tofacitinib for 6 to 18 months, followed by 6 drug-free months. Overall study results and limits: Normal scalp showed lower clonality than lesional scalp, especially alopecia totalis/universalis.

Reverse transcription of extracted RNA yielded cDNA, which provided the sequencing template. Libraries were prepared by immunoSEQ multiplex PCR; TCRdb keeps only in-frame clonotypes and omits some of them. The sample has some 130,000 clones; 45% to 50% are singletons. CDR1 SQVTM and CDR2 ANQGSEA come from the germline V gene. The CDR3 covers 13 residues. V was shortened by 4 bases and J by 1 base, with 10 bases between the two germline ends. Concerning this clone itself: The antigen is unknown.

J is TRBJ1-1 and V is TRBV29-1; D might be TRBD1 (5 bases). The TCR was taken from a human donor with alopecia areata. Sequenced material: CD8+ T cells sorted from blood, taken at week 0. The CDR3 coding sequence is TGCAGCGTTGCGGGGGGAGAGAACACTGAAGCTTTCTTT. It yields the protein CSVAGGENTEAFF.